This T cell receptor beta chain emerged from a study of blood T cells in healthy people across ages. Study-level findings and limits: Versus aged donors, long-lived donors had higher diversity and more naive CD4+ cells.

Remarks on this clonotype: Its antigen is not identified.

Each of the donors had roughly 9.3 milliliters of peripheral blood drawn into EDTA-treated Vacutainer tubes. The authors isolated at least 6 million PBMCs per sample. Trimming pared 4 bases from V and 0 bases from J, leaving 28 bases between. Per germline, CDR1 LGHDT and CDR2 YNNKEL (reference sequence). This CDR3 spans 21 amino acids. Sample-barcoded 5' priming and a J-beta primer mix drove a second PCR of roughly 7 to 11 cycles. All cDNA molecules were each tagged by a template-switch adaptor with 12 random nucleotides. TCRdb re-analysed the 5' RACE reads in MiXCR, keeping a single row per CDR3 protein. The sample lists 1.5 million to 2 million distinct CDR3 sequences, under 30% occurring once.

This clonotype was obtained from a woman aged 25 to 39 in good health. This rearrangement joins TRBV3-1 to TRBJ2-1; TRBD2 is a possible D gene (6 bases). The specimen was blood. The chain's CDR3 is CASSPQTSRLKRLSSYNEQFF. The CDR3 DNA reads TGTGCCAGCAGCCCCCAGACTAGTCGACTGAAGCGACTAAGCTCCTACAATGAGCAGTTCTTC.